The rows below give T cell receptor beta chains drawn from one sample of a study of blood T cell repertoires in COVID-19. Profiled with immunoSEQ multiplex PCR; TCRdb holds only in-frame clones, not every one. Found here are some 38,000 clones, around four fifths of them singletons; the top ten hold 4.8%. The sequencing sample was made of peripheral blood. These receptors were collected from a man aged 50 or older with active COVID-19. The CDR3 runs from the conserved cysteine through the conserved F or W.

j_call | v_call | cdr3_length | cdr3_aa
TRBJ1-6 | TRBV12-3/TRBV12-4 | 13 | CASRRQGNSPLHF
TRBJ2-7 | TRBV7-9 | 14 | CASSTRGGKIEQYF
TRBJ2-5 | TRBV6-5 | 13 | CASIGVLTETQYF
TRBJ2-3 | TRBV2 | 13 | CAILRGSTDTQYF
TRBJ2-2 | TRBV9 | 15 | CASRNIGTGPGELFF
TRBJ2-2 | TRBV6-1 | 13 | CASSERGGGELFF
TRBJ2-5 | TRBV2 | 17 | CASSEGGGRRVDETQYF
TRBJ1-5 | TRBV5-6 | 15 | CASSKQGVSNQPQHF
TRBJ1-4 | TRBV5-5 | 14 | CASSLSPGYEKLFF
TRBJ2-7 | TRBV13 | 15 | CASSLGDRGLREQYF
TRBJ2-3 | TRBV13 | 15 | CASGVGSGGADTQYF
TRBJ2-3 | TRBV6-5 | 13 | CASTEGGKWTQYF
TRBJ2-5 | TRBV19 | 14 | CASSIRLLEETQYF
TRBJ2-1 | TRBV27 | 14 | CASSPGTTNNEQFF
TRBJ2-1 | TRBV7-2 | 16 | CASSLAGGTGQNEQFF
TRBJ2-1 | TRBV18 | 13 | CASSGTEYNEQFF
TRBJ2-3 | TRBV14 | 16 | CASSRLLAPYSDTQYF
TRBJ1-2 | TRBV2 | 16 | CASSDWGPLQNYGYTF
TRBJ1-1 | TRBV6-5 | 14 | CASSYRGSVAEAFF
TRBJ2-7 | TRBV6-5 | 12 | CASSRTGYEQYF
TRBJ2-1 | TRBV4-2 | 16 | CASSQDLLAGMVEQFF
TRBJ2-1 | TRBV29-1 | 11 | CSGTVYNEQFF
TRBJ2-1 | TRBV5-1 | 15 | CASSFSGGTYNEQFF
TRBJ2-2 | TRBV27 | 15 | CASSLTGFLTGELFF
TRBJ2-7 | TRBV5-4 | 15 | CASSLGRDNSYEQYF
TRBJ1-2 | TRBV6-2/TRBV6-3 | 12 | CASSYTGYGYTF
TRBJ2-5 | TRBV10-1 | 13 | CASSEGGQETQYF
TRBJ2-2 | TRBV2 | 15 | CASSESEANTGELFF
TRBJ2-5 | TRBV7-6 | 15 | CASSLESSGQETQYF
TRBJ2-3 | TRBV5-4 | 16 | CASSRSSSGVGDTQYF
TRBJ1-4 | TRBV9 | 14 | CASSRTGLSEKLFF
TRBJ1-2 | TRBV19 | 16 | CASSIDKAGLDYGYTF
TRBJ2-7 | TRBV28 | 16 | CASSWLRFLNSYEQYF
TRBJ2-2 | TRBV6-6 | 15 | CASSPTGWNTGELFF
TRBJ1-5 | TRBV28 | 12 | CASSPPEQPQHF
TRBJ1-1 | TRBV12-3/TRBV12-4 | 13 | CASSLDRGTEAFF
TRBJ2-1 | TRBV10-3 | 13 | CAISEGGYNEQFF
TRBJ1-2 | TRBV4-3 | 16 | CASSLLRQAFNYGYTF
TRBJ1-1 | TRBV27 | 11 | CASSFGTEAFF
TRBJ2-5 | TRBV9 | 13 | CASGGGTQETQYF
TRBJ2-7 | TRBV6-6 | 16 | CASSYSSGTGGGEQYF
TRBJ1-4 | TRBV7-9 | 14 | CASWRGTDNEKLFF
TRBJ2-3 | TRBV7-2 | 16 | CASSLVASGGTDTQYF
TRBJ1-1 | TRBV3-1/TRBV3-2 | 11 | CASRRGLEAFF
TRBJ1-6 | TRBV2 | 15 | CASSEGHPYNSPLHF
TRBJ2-1 | TRBV7-2 | 15 | CASSPSGGGYNEQFF
TRBJ1-5 | TRBV15 | 16 | CATSRAGGGDNQPQHF
TRBJ2-2 | TRBV28 | 18 | CASSFTLGLAETTGELFF
TRBJ2-7 | TRBV7-9 | 16 | CASSWVEGYTAYEQYF
TRBJ2-3 | TRBV4-2 | 17 | CASSQPKGGGVTDTQYF